Listed below are T cell receptor beta chains from one sample, sequenced in a study of shared clonotypes between healthy human individuals. Data came from immunoSEQ multiplex PCR; TCRdb stores just in-frame clones and leaves some out. Seen here are 630,000 or so clones, roughly 98% observed once, and the top ten hold 0.3%. Material: naive CD8+ T cells sorted from blood. The receptors derive from a young man in good health. Each CDR3 is given with its conserved first and last residue. The order of the fields is clone size, J gene, V gene, D gene, CDR3 protein, CDR3 DNA. D genes are given only for firm matches. The size entry is marked missing in some rows and otherwise reads once, few, many or a size class.

clone size: .
J gene: TRBJ2-7
V gene: TRBV18
D gene: TRBD2
CDR3 protein: CASSPRERAPAYEQYF
CDR3 DNA: TGTGCCAGCTCACCGCGGGAGCGGGCACCAGCCTACGAGCAGTACTTC

clone size: .
J gene: TRBJ1-4
V gene: TRBV27
D gene: .
CDR3 protein: CASSLSPAATNEKLFF
CDR3 DNA: TGTGCCAGCAGTTTATCGCCGGCGGCAACTAATGAAAAACTGTTTTTT

clone size: .
J gene: TRBJ2-1
V gene: TRBV14
D gene: .
CDR3 protein: CASSSRRRVSYNEQFF
CDR3 DNA: TGTGCCAGCAGTTCCCGACGGAGAGTCTCCTACAATGAGCAGTTCTTC

clone size: .
J gene: TRBJ2-7
V gene: TRBV29-1
D gene: TRBD1
CDR3 protein: CSVEDPGTGVYEQYF
CDR3 DNA: TGCAGCGTTGAAGATCCCGGAACAGGGGTCTACGAGCAGTACTTC

clone size: .
J gene: TRBJ2-1
V gene: TRBV7-9
D gene: TRBD1
CDR3 protein: CASSPQGQIYNEQFF
CDR3 DNA: TGTGCCAGCAGCCCACAGGGACAGATTTACAATGAGCAGTTCTTC

clone size: .
J gene: TRBJ2-7
V gene: TRBV4-3
D gene: .
CDR3 protein: CASSQDEGLAYEQYF
CDR3 DNA: TGCGCCAGCAGCCAAGATGAGGGTTTAGCCTACGAGCAGTACTTC

clone size: .
J gene: TRBJ1-4
V gene: TRBV7-8
D gene: TRBD1
CDR3 protein: CASSFLEKTGGSEKLFF
CDR3 DNA: TGTGCCAGCAGCTTCTTAGAAAAGACAGGGGGAAGTGAAAAACTGTTTTTT

clone size: .
J gene: TRBJ2-1
V gene: TRBV25-1
D gene: TRBD2
CDR3 protein: CASSGNGLAGDPYNEQFF
CDR3 DNA: TGTGCCAGCAGTGGAAATGGACTAGCGGGAGATCCCTACAATGAGCAGTTCTTC

clone size: .
J gene: TRBJ1-1
V gene: TRBV4-1
D gene: TRBD1
CDR3 protein: CASSLVRDRGFPEAFF
CDR3 DNA: TGCGCCAGCAGTCTCGTCCGGGACAGGGGATTCCCTGAAGCTTTCTTT

clone size: once
J gene: TRBJ2-7
V gene: TRBV27
D gene: .
CDR3 protein: CASSSTGYEQYF
CDR3 DNA: TGTGCCAGCAGTTCGACAGGATACGAGCAGTACTTC

clone size: .
J gene: TRBJ1-5
V gene: TRBV7-2
D gene: TRBD1
CDR3 protein: CASSLGTAHNQPQHF
CDR3 DNA: TGTGCCAGCAGCTTGGGGACAGCTCACAATCAGCCCCAGCATTTT

clone size: .
J gene: TRBJ2-3
V gene: TRBV11-2
D gene: TRBD2
CDR3 protein: CASSLGGRERDTQYF
CDR3 DNA: TGTGCCAGCAGCTTAGGTGGGCGGGAGAGAGATACGCAGTATTTT

clone size: .
J gene: TRBJ2-2
V gene: TRBV28
D gene: .
CDR3 protein: CASTYTGELFF
CDR3 DNA: TGTGCCAGCACTTACACCGGGGAGCTGTTTTTT